This T cell receptor beta chain was retrieved from a study of lung T cells in sarcoidosis with Löfgren's syndrome. On the study more broadly: Repertoire analyses centered on Löfgren's syndrome patients.

Note on this clonotype: A read error is possible here, since a much larger clone lies one base away.

Using its own MiXCR run on the reads, TCRdb lists one record per CDR3 protein. This sample has 2,500 to 3,500 distinct CDR3 sequences, with roughly a quarter found just once. The CDR3 spans 13 residues. J gave up 15 bases and V 3 bases, and 7 bases lay outside the gene matches. The chain combines TRBV12-3 or TRBV12-4 with TRBJ1-6; TRBD1 matches at 8 bases. Sequenced sample: CD4+ T cells from bronchoalveolar lavage. This sequence originates from a human donor with sarcoidosis (Löfgren's syndrome or another form), or a control subject (not recorded which). The CDR3 DNA follows: TGTGCCAGCAGTTTGGGACAGGTTCAAGTCCTCCACTTT. Translation gives CASSLGQVQVLHF.